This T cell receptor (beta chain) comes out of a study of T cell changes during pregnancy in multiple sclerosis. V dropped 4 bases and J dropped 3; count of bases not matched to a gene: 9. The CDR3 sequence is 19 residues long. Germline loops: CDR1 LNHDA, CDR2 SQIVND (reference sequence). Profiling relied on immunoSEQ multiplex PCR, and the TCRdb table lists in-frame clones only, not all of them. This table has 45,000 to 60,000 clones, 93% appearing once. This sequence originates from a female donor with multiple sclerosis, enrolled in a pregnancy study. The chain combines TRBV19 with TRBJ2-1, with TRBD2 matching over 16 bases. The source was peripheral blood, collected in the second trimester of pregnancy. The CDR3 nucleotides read TGTGCCAGTAGTAGCGGGACTAGCGGGAGGGGTCCGTTCTACAATGAGCAGTTCTTC. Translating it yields CASSSGTSGRGPFYNEQFF.